The 4 T cell receptor beta chains listed next were all sequenced from one sample in a study of blood T cell repertoires in COVID-19. Libraries were prepared by immunoSEQ multiplex PCR; TCRdb keeps only in-frame clonotypes and omits some of them. The sample has approximately 100,000 clones, approximately 80% seen once. The material sequenced was peripheral blood. Every receptor here comes from an older woman with acute or convalescent COVID-19.

CDR3 bases: TGTGCCTGGACAGGGATTAGAGCTGGCTACACCTTC. It encodes CAWTGIRAGYTF. V and J are TRBV30 and TRBJ1-2; D is possibly TRBD1 (5 bases). Germline CDR1 GTSNPN, CDR2 SVGIG (reference sequence). Trimming removed 4 bases from V and 7 bases from J, with 13 bases in between. This CDR3 is built from 12 residues.

The rearrangement uses TRBV5-3 and TRBJ1-3; 8 positions match TRBD1. TRBV5-3 is an ORF, with its function uncertain. The ends lost 0 bases at V and 8 bases at J; junction bases unmatched: 10. This CDR3 spans 16 amino acids. DNA of the CDR3: TGTGCCAGAAGCTTGGGGGGACAGGCCCCCGCGGACACCATATATTTT. It translates to CARSLGGQAPADTIYF.

The V call is TRBV5-1, the J call TRBJ2-2, with 7 positions matching TRBD2. Losses at the gene ends were 0 bases for V and 6 bases for J; bases not matched to a gene: 5. Germline assignment: CDR1 SGHRS and CDR2 YFSETQ. The CDR3 contains 15 residues. The DNA of the CDR3 is TGCGCCAGCAGCTTGGGACGCGCGGGGGCCGGGGAGCTGTTTTTT. Protein product: CASSLGRAGAGELFF.

V usage is TRBV9 and J usage is TRBJ2-1; TRBD2 matches 11 bases. Germline V gene sequence: CDR1 SGDLS, CDR2 YYNGEE. J gave up 6 bases and V 3 bases, and 8 bases lay outside the gene matches. The CDR3 is 16 amino acids. This CDR3 is CASSAGLAGGLNEQFF. In DNA form, the CDR3 reads TGTGCCAGCAGCGCTGGACTAGCGGGCGGACTCAATGAGCAGTTCTTC.